This record concerns one T cell receptor (beta chain) sequence. The antigen is unknown. Trimming took off 8 bases at V and 2 bases at J, with 18 bases between the two ends. The CDR3 is made up of 15 amino acids. Germline CDR1 reads MNHEY; CDR2 reads SVGAGI. This specimen belongs to a study of T cell responses to AZD1222 COVID-19 vaccine. Whole-study results and caveats: Donors skewed white British and female; clonal diversity was possibly underestimated. Reportedly, nearly half the spike-specific TCRs target unmutated variant regions.

Libraries were prepared by immunoSEQ multiplex PCR; TCRdb keeps only in-frame clonotypes and omits some of them. The sample has about 130,000 clones, 75% to 90% seen once. The chain couples TRBV6-5 to TRBJ1-1; D may be TRBD1 (5 bases). The sequencing used peripheral blood, collected 28 days after the second AZD1222 dose. This clonotype was sampled from an adult who received the AZD1222 COVID-19 vaccine. CDR3 in DNA: TGTGCCAGCTACCTGAGGGAGGGGATAAACACTGAAGCTTTCTTT. The encoded protein is CASYLREGINTEAFF.